Shown below are 15 T cell receptor beta chains from a single sample sequenced in a study of early T cells in non-severe SARS-CoV-2 infection. TCRdb passed the 5' RACE reads through MiXCR, listing each CDR3 protein once. Of 63,000 or so distinct CDR3 sequences listed, approximately 10% are singletons. Sequencing was performed on whole blood, taken at baseline. These receptors came from an adult who was a healthcare worker with PCR-confirmed SARS-CoV-2 infection or an uninfected control (not recorded which).

This clonotype appeared many times. The chain couples TRBV27 to TRBJ2-5, with a weak D call TRBD2 (6 bases). The CDR3 loop spans 13 amino acids. CDR1 MNHEY and CDR2 SMNVEV come from the germline V gene (reference sequence). Trimming stripped 8 bases from V and 4 bases from J, with 14 bases between. The CDR3 sequence is CASRELLRETQYF. As DNA, the CDR3 is TGTGCCAGCCGGGAGCTACTTCGAGAGACCCAGTACTTC.

In its sample, this clonotype was seen a few times. This chain links TRBV5-1 with TRBJ2-1; TRBD2 is a possible D gene (6 bases). Germline lookup yields CDR1 SGHRS and CDR2 YFSETQ. V lost 4 bases to trimming and J lost 8 bases, with 13 bases between them. The CDR3 has 13 residues. The CDR3 sequence: CASSKPGGDEQFF. The CDR3 region has the DNA TGCGCCAGCAGCAAGCCCGGGGGTGATGAGCAGTTCTTC.

This clonotype was picked up a small number of times. The chain combines TRBV6-5 with TRBJ2-2; D gene unclear. Trimming left V 2 bases short and J 5 bases short, with 6 bases between. Germline CDR1 MNHEY, CDR2 SVGAGI. The CDR3 is made up of 13 amino acids. The CDR3 coding sequence is TGTGCCAGCAGTTACGATTGGACCGGGGAGCTGTTTTTT. Amino acids: CASSYDWTGELFF.

This clonotype was observed a handful of times. The V gene is TRBV7-9, the J gene TRBJ2-7, with 12 nucleotides matching TRBD2. Germline assignment: CDR1 SEHNR and CDR2 FQNEAQ (reference sequence). The CDR3 length is 14 residues. V dropped 5 bases and J dropped 5; count of bases not matched to a gene: 4. CDR3 in DNA: TGTGCCAGCAGCAAAACTAGCGGGGGGCACGAGCAGTACTTC. It specifies CASSKTSGGHEQYF.

This clonotype was recorded at least ten times. V is TRBV20-1 and J is TRBJ2-1; 9 nucleotides align to TRBD2. Germline V gene data show CDR1 as DFQATT and CDR2 as SNEGSKA (reference sequence). V gave up 1 base and J gave up 5 bases; unmatched junction bases: 3. This CDR3 is built from 14 residues. The CDR3 region is CSARGASGDNEQFF. In DNA form, the CDR3 reads TGCAGTGCTAGAGGGGCTAGCGGGGACAATGAGCAGTTCTTC.

This clonotype was found a few times. The chain recombines TRBV10-3 with TRBJ2-3; D is uncertain. Trimming stripped 3 bases from V and 2 bases from J, with 9 bases between. CDR3 length: 14 residues. Germline assignment: CDR1 ENHRY and CDR2 SYGVKD. The CDR3 protein is CAISDPSDTDTQYF. CDR3 nucleotides: TGTGCCATCAGTGACCCCTCGGACACAGATACGCAGTATTTT.

At least ten counts were recorded for this clonotype. The chain couples TRBV5-1 to TRBJ2-7, with D unclear. The CDR3 sequence is 13 residues long. Germline V gene sequence: CDR1 SGHRS, CDR2 YFSETQ. V was cut by 1 base and J by 3 bases, with 8 bases left in between. The CDR3 coding sequence is TGCGCCAGCAGCTTGTTTGGGGACTACGAGCAGTACTTC. It encodes CASSLFGDYEQYF.

This chain connects TRBV10-3 to TRBJ2-1, with 12 bases fitting TRBD2. Germline CDR1 and CDR2: ENHRY and SYGVKD. This CDR3 is built from 15 residues. J lost 10 bases, V lost 4 bases, and 8 bases had no gene match. This CDR3 reads CAISVRTSGTGEQFF. The CDR3 DNA reads as TGTGCCATCAGTGTTAGGACTAGCGGGACCGGGGAGCAGTTCTTC.

This clonotype was counted only a few times. The chain links TRBV5-5 to TRBJ1-1; D call uncertain. CDR1 and CDR2 from the germline V gene are SGHKS and YYEKEE (reference sequence). CDR3 size: 11 residues. With 2 bases removed from V and 6 bases from J, the gap between germline ends came to 5 bases. Written as DNA, the CDR3 is TGTGCCAGCAGCTTTTTGGCTGAAGCTTTCTTT. It encodes CASSFLAEAFF.

This clonotype was counted once. This likely comes from a read error, as the CDR3 has no conserved phenylalanine or tryptophan at its end. The chain uses TRBV6-1 and TRBJ1-6, with D unclear. CDR1 and CDR2 from the germline V gene are MNHNS and SASEGT. V was pared by 4 bases and J by 7 bases, with 5 bases between. The CDR3 contains 12 residues. CDR3 in DNA: TGTGCCAGCAGTGTCACCAATTCACCCCTCCACCTT. This encodes CASSVTNSPLHL.

This clonotype showed up many times. The chain carries TRBV30 and TRBJ2-1; 7 positions agree with TRBD2. V was pared by 3 bases and J by 0 bases, with 20 bases of the junction left unmatched. The CDR3 spans 20 residues. CDR1 is GTSNPN, CDR2 SVGIG, per germline (reference sequence). The CDR3 DNA reads as TGTGCCTGGAGCGAGAGACGCCTCCCGCGGGGGACCCGCTCCTACAATGAGCAGTTCTTC. It yields the protein CAWSERRLPRGTRSYNEQFF.

This clonotype was counted only a few times. The chain recombines TRBV27 with TRBJ2-7, with TRBD2 identical over 14 bases. V lost 5 bases, J lost 2 bases, and 5 bases stayed unmatched. Germline V CDR1 and CDR2: MNHEY, SMNVEV (reference sequence). The CDR3 is 16 residues long. This CDR3 reads CASSPRTSGRPYEQYF. CDR3 nucleotides: TGTGCCAGCAGTCCACGGACTAGCGGGAGGCCCTACGAGCAGTACTTC.

The sample holds a few counts of this clonotype. J is TRBJ1-6 and V is TRBV6-4; 9 positions agree with TRBD1. The junction had 7 bases not matched to a gene; V was cut back by 6 bases and J by 10 bases. The CDR3 loop spans 14 amino acids. From germline, CDR1 is MRHNA and CDR2 SNTAGT. CDR3 in DNA: TGTGCCAGCAGGGATGGGACAGGGTCCTCACCCCTCCACTTT. Translating it yields CASRDGTGSSPLHF.

This clonotype was seen more than once but under ten times. The CDR3 region has the DNA TGTGCCAGTAGTGTACAGGGGGCCCGTTCTCCCCAGCATTTT. It specifies CASSVQGARSPQHF. The V gene is TRBV19, the J gene TRBJ1-5; 9 positions match TRBD1. Unmatched junction bases numbered 9, after V lost 5 bases and J lost 10 bases. This CDR3 is built from 14 residues. Germline V CDR1 and CDR2: LNHDA, SQIVND (reference sequence).

There are many counts of this clonotype. V gene TRBV7-3 combines with J gene TRBJ1-1; D gene ambiguous. Trimming removed 0 bases from V and 1 base from J, with 3 bases in between. Germline V gives CDR1 SGHTA, CDR2 FQGTGA. CDR3 length equals 13 residues. The DNA of the CDR3 is TGTGCCAGCAGCTTAACCGGGAACACTGAAGCTTTCTTT. This encodes CASSLTGNTEAFF.